What follows are 29 T cell receptor beta chains derived from one specimen sequenced in a study of blood T cells in healthy people across ages. Using a J-beta primer mix together with a sample-barcoded 5' primer, a second PCR was run for about 6 to 11 cycles. From the 5' RACE reads, TCRdb called clonotypes with MiXCR, one entry per CDR3 protein. This sample carries about 640,000 distinct CDR3 sequences, over 40% of them seen once, and the ten largest clones take around 32%. Material: blood. These receptors all come from a man older than 75 in good health.

This chain uses TRBV5-6 with TRBJ2-3; D call uncertain. The CDR3 is 15 amino acids. Germline V gene sequence: CDR1 SGHDT, CDR2 YYEEEE. Trimming took 1 base from V and 6 from J, leaving 15 bases between them. The CDR3 here is CASSLNSRTADTQYF. CDR3 nucleotides: TGTGCCAGCAGCTTGAATAGTCGAACAGCGGATACGCAGTATTTT.

The V gene is TRBV4-1, the J gene TRBJ2-4, with D perhaps matching TRBD2 (5 bases). This CDR3 spans 15 amino acids. V lost 0 bases and J 6 bases, leaving 12 bases between the germline ends. CDR1 and CDR2 from the germline V gene are MGHRA and YSYEKL. The CDR3 DNA is TGCGCCAGCAGCCAAGATGAGGGATTTTCAAACATTCAGTACTTC. It encodes CASSQDEGFSNIQYF.

About this clonotype itself: This may come from a read error, since a much larger clone is one base off. The rearrangement joins TRBV4-2 to TRBJ2-7; a weak D match, TRBD2 (5 bases). There are 17 residues in the CDR3. CDR1 is LGHNA and CDR2 is YNFKEQ in the germline V gene. Trimming removed 4 bases at V and 1 base at J, with 20 bases between. The CDR3 here is CASSRSETGRTSYEQYF. The CDR3, as DNA: TGTGCCAGCAGCCGTTCAGAGACGGGGAGAACATCCTACGAGCAGTACTTC.

This clonotype has ten or more counts. The CDR3 region is CATSLGQGHYTF. Written as DNA, the CDR3 is TGTGCCACCAGTCTAGGACAGGGACACTACACCTTC. The chain combines TRBV15 with TRBJ1-2; 8 bases are a match to TRBD1. Germline V lookup: CDR1 LNHNV, CDR2 YYDKDF (reference sequence). CDR3 length: 12 residues. V was pared by 6 bases and J by 10 bases, with 7 bases of the junction left unmatched.

The DNA for the CDR3 is TGTGCCAGCAGCTTAAGGGACCCCCGCGATACGCAGTATTTT. Translating it yields CASSLRDPRDTQYF. The chain links TRBV11-2 to TRBJ2-3; D may be TRBD1 or TRBD2 (5 bases each). Between the trimmed V and J ends, which lost 2 bases and 6 bases, there was a span of 12 bases. The CDR3 is 14 residues long. Per the germline V gene, CDR1 is SGHAT and CDR2 is FQNNGV.

The chain uses TRBV5-1 and TRBJ2-7, with a weak D call TRBD2 (5 bases). This CDR3 spans 17 amino acids. Germline V gives CDR1 SGHRS, CDR2 YFSETQ. V lost 2 bases and J 3 bases, leaving 21 bases between the germline ends. The CDR3: CASSLNSGPTAGYEQYF. The CDR3 DNA reads as TGCGCCAGCAGCTTAAATTCCGGGCCCACGGCGGGCTACGAGCAGTACTTC.

The V and J genes are TRBV20-1 and TRBJ2-3; D is tentatively TRBD1 or TRBD2 (5 bases each). Trimming stripped 6 bases from V and 2 bases from J, with 24 bases between. The V gene's germline CDR1 is DFQATT and CDR2 SNEGSKA (reference sequence). The CDR3 length is 17 residues. The CDR3 DNA sequence: TGCAGTGCGAGACCAACCGGGACCAAATACAACACAGATACGCAGTATTTT. Encoded protein: CSARPTGTKYNTDTQYF.

This clonotype was recorded only once. The J gene is TRBJ2-5, the V gene TRBV18, with TRBD1 as a possible D gene (6 bases). The germline V gene encodes CDR1 KGHSH and CDR2 LQKENI. The CDR3 has 15 residues. The V end was cut by 2 bases, the J end by 5 bases, with 15 bases between. The CDR3 region has the DNA TGTGCCAGCTCACCAGTTACCGCAGGGGTGGAGACCCAGTACTTC. This codes for CASSPVTAGVETQYF.

This clonotype was seen repeatedly, ten times or more. The chain recombines TRBV6-5 with TRBJ2-7; D remains unclear. The V gene lost 2 bases and the J gene lost 10 bases, with 15 bases spanning the gap. There are 13 residues in the CDR3. Germline CDR1 MNHEY, CDR2 SVGAGI. The CDR3 here is CASSYGAKSEQYF. In DNA form, the CDR3 reads TGTGCCAGCAGTTACGGAGCGAAGAGTGAACAGTACTTC.

The chain couples TRBV6-5 to TRBJ2-4; D perhaps matches TRBD1 (6 bases). The CDR3 length is 15 residues. The ends were cut back, 0 bases at V and 7 bases at J, with 13 bases in the middle. Germline V lookup: CDR1 MNHEY, CDR2 SVGAGI. The CDR3 bases are TGTGCCAGCAGTTACTCGATCCCAGGGGTTAACATTCAGTACTTC. As protein: CASSYSIPGVNIQYF.

This sequence joins TRBV25-1 and TRBJ2-2; 7 bases line up with TRBD1. Germline CDR1 is MGHDK and CDR2 is SYGVNS. The CDR3 runs 18 residues. The trim removed 0 bases at V and 3 bases at J, leaving 10 bases unmatched. The chain's CDR3 is CASSEYGSRQGHTGELFF. Written as DNA, the CDR3 is TGTGCCAGCAGTGAATATGGCTCTCGACAGGGACACACCGGGGAGCTGTTTTTT.

This clonotype was detected many times. The chain joins TRBV3-1 to TRBJ2-7; D is ambiguous. The V end lost 2 bases, the J end lost 3 bases, and 2 bases lay between the germline ends. CDR1 LGHDT and CDR2 YNNKEL come from the germline V gene (reference sequence). The CDR3 runs to 11 residues. The CDR3: CASSQFYEQYF. CDR3 DNA: TGTGCCAGCAGCCAATTCTACGAGCAGTACTTC.

The V and J genes are TRBV6-2 or TRBV6-3 and TRBJ1-5; D is ambiguous. CDR1 and CDR2 (germline): MNHEY, SVGEGT. Trimming took 2 bases from V and 6 from J, leaving 8 bases between them. The CDR3 has 13 amino acids. CDR3 sequence reads: CASSYVGGQPQHF. For the CDR3, the DNA is TGTGCCAGCAGTTACGTTGGAGGTCAGCCCCAGCATTTT.

The rearrangement joins TRBV29-1 to TRBJ1-1, with TRBD1 matching over 8 bases. In germline, CDR1 is SQVTM, CDR2 ANQGSEA. This CDR3 has 14 amino acids. Trimming took 6 bases from V and 4 from J; bases not matched to a gene: 10. The CDR3 region is CSVPRQGRGTEAFF. The CDR3, as DNA: TGCAGCGTACCTCGACAGGGGCGAGGCACTGAAGCTTTCTTT.

This chain links TRBV4-3 with TRBJ1-4; D gene unclear. The germline CDR1 and CDR2 sequences are LGHNA and YSLEER. This CDR3 has 16 residues. V lost 3 bases and J 5 bases, leaving 16 bases between the germline ends. The DNA for the CDR3 is TGCGCCAGCAGCCATGACCCGGACGGATTAAATGAAAAACTGTTTTTT. Translating it yields CASSHDPDGLNEKLFF.

The chain links TRBV28 to TRBJ2-5, with 7 bases lining up with TRBD1. The V gene end was trimmed by 3 bases and the J gene end by 4 bases; junction bases not matched to a gene: 14. CDR1 and CDR2 from the germline V gene are MDHEN and SYDVKM. The CDR3 consists of 17 residues. The CDR3 coding sequence is TGTGCCAGCAGTTTGGTCCCCCAGGGGGTGGGTGGAGAGACCCAGTACTTC. Protein: CASSLVPQGVGGETQYF.

The genes are TRBV20-1 and TRBJ1-4, with 8 positions matching TRBD1. There are 13 residues in the CDR3. Germline CDR1 and CDR2: DFQATT and SNEGSKA (reference sequence). The CDR3, as DNA: TGCGGGATACTAACAGGGGGTAATGAAAAACTGTTTTTT. Its protein is CGILTGGNEKLFF.

This clonotype was seen only a few times. This chain joins TRBV7-9 and TRBJ2-1; D is unresolved. CDR3 size: 16 residues. Germline loops: CDR1 SEHNR, CDR2 FQNEAQ (reference sequence). Trimming took off 1 base at V and 0 bases at J, with 10 bases between the two ends. This CDR3 is CASSLDQAPSYNEQFF. The CDR3 DNA is TGTGCCAGCAGCTTAGATCAAGCTCCCTCCTACAATGAGCAGTTCTTC.

This clonotype was observed a few times. The chain is built from TRBV2 and TRBJ2-4; the match to TRBD1 covers 8 bases. The CDR3 consists of 14 residues. The germline gives CDR1 SNHLY, CDR2 FYNNEI. The V and J ends lost 2 bases and 7 bases, in that order; junction bases with no gene match: 4. CDR3 loop: CASSEWDRMNIQYF. The DNA of the CDR3 is TGTGCCAGCAGTGAATGGGACAGGATGAACATTCAGTACTTC.

This clonotype was seen only a few times. The chain employs TRBV21-1 and TRBJ2-7; no check of the table's D call, TRBD1, against the DNA was made. TRBV21-1 counts as a pseudogene. This CDR3 spans 15 amino acids. DNA for the CDR3: TGTGCCAGCAGTCGACAGGCTCCCGGAGGGAGGGAGCAGTACTTC. The encoded protein is CASSRQAPGGREQYF.

The gene calls are TRBV20-1 and TRBJ2-5; TRBD1 aligns across 7 bases. In germline, CDR1 is DFQATT, CDR2 SNEGSKA (reference sequence). Germline trimming cut 3 bases from V and 11 bases from J; bases unmatched to any gene: 24. The CDR3 is made up of 17 amino acids. CDR3: CSASSITGTAAYNEQYF. The CDR3 bases are TGCAGTGCTAGCTCAATAACCGGGACAGCAGCCTACAATGAGCAGTACTTC.

This clonotype appeared a few times. The chain joins TRBV20-1 to TRBJ2-1; possible D gene TRBD2, 5 bases. Germline V gene lookup returns CDR1 DFQATT and CDR2 SNEGSKA (reference sequence). V was cut by 1 base and J by 7 bases, with 17 bases left in between. The CDR3 has 15 amino acids. CDR3 loop: CSARVSAGTGNEQFF. As DNA, the CDR3 is TGCAGTGCTAGAGTTAGCGCTGGTACCGGTAATGAGCAGTTCTTC.

This clonotype occurred once. V and J are TRBV12-3 or TRBV12-4 and TRBJ1-6, with D possibly being TRBD1 (6 bases). There are 16 residues in the CDR3. V was cut by 3 bases and J by 6 bases, with 15 bases left in between. This CDR3 is CASSFTMTGLNSPLHF. The CDR3 bases are TGTGCCAGCAGTTTTACTATGACAGGCCTTAATTCACCCCTCCACTTT.

This clonotype appeared a few times. The V gene is TRBV28, the J gene TRBJ2-5; no clear D. From germline, CDR1 is MDHEN and CDR2 SYDVKM. The CDR3 has 10 amino acids. The V end lost 4 bases, the J end lost 10 bases, and 7 bases lay between the germline ends. The CDR3 region has the DNA TGTGCCAGCAGTTCCTGTTTCCAGTACTTC. Its protein product is CASSSCFQYF.

The table lists this clonotype with many counts. This chain uses TRBV7-2 with TRBJ1-5; D uncertain. The V and J ends lost 1 base and 1 base respectively, with 5 bases between them. CDR3 length: 14 amino acids. CDR1 and CDR2 (germline): SGHTA, FQGNSA. The CDR3 reads CASSLDSSNQPQHF. In DNA form, the CDR3 reads TGTGCCAGCAGCTTAGATAGCAGCAATCAGCCCCAGCATTTT.

The gene calls are TRBV4-1 and TRBJ2-5, with 7 nucleotides matching TRBD2. Germline values: CDR1 MGHRA, CDR2 YSYEKL. This CDR3 spans 17 amino acids. Unmatched junction bases numbered 9, after V lost 0 bases and J lost 2 bases. The CDR3 loop reads CASSQDLASGSQETQYF. The CDR3 coding sequence is TGCGCCAGCAGCCAAGATTTGGCTAGCGGTTCTCAAGAGACCCAGTACTTC.

The chain's CDR3 is CASSRERANYGYTF. The CDR3 DNA reads TGTGCCAGCAGCCGTGAAAGGGCTAACTATGGCTACACCTTC. The chain employs TRBV7-2 and TRBJ1-2, with D unclear. Looked up from germline, CDR1 is SGHTA and CDR2 is FQGNSA. CDR3 length: 14 residues. Deletions cut 5 bases from V and 0 bases from J, with 10 bases between.

This clonotype was counted many times. The chain has TRBV7-8 and TRBJ2-4; possibly TRBD2 for D (5 bases). This CDR3 is built from 14 residues. Germline CDR1 SGHVS, CDR2 FQNEAQ. Trimming cost V 3 bases and J 3 bases, with 9 bases left between them. This CDR3 is CASSLTGGKNIQYF. The CDR3 DNA reads as TGTGCCAGCAGCTTGACCGGAGGCAAAAACATTCAGTACTTC.

The V and J genes are TRBV14 and TRBJ2-1; 7 bases are shared with TRBD2. CDR1 is SGHDN, CDR2 FVKESK, per germline. Trimming cost V 0 bases and J 9 bases; bases outside gene matches: 8. This CDR3 is built from 15 residues. The CDR3 reads CASSQERLAVSEQFF. The CDR3 nucleotides read TGTGCCAGCAGCCAAGAAAGACTAGCTGTATCTGAGCAGTTCTTC.